This entry describes one T cell receptor (beta chain). Its cognate antigen is unknown. This specimen comes from a study of cytomegalovirus exposure and HLA in healthy donors. Study overall: Around 81% of several hundred genotyped donors fell in the Caucasian-associated ancestry cluster.

Vbeta (60) and Jbeta (13) primers were used in the PCR. Produced via immunoSEQ multiplex PCR; TCRdb's table is partial and in-frame only. Of 99,000 or so clones in the sample, just under 80% were seen once. Study outcomes and limitations: A later look showed TCR association rates differing by HLA locus, highest for DRB1 and lowest for HLA-C. The investigators catalogued 150 to 200 TCR beta chains as cytomegalovirus-associated.

The CDR3 contains 13 residues. V shed 6 bases and J 7 bases; nucleotides not matched to a gene: 4. Germline CDR1 is SNHLY and CDR2 is FYNNEI. This receptor was obtained from a male donor in good health and CMV-seronegative. What was sequenced was PBMCs. This chain joins TRBV2 and TRBJ1-5; 9 nucleotides line up with TRBD1. CDR3 region: CASRGTGKQPQHF. Here the CDR3 DNA reads TGTGCCAGCAGAGGGACAGGGAAACAGCCCCAGCATTTT.